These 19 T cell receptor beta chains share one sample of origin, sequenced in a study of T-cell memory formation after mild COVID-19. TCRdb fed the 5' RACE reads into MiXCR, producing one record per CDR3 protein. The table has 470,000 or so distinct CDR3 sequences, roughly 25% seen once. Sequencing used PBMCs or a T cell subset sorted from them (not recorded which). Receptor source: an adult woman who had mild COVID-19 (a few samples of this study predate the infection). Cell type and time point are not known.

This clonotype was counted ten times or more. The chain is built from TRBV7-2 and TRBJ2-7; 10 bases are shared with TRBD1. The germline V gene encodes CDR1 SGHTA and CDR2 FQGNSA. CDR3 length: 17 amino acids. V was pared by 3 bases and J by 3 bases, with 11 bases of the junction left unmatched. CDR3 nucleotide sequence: TGTGCCAGCAGCTTTAGACCGGGACAGGGGCTCTTCTACGAGCAGTACTTC. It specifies CASSFRPGQGLFYEQYF.

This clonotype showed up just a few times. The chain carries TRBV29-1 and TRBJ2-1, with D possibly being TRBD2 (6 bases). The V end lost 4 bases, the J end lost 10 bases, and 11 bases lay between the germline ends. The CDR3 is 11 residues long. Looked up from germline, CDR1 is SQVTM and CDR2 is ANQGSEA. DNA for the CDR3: TGCAGCGTTGTGGACTATCCCGAGCAGTTCTTC. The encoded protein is CSVVDYPEQFF.

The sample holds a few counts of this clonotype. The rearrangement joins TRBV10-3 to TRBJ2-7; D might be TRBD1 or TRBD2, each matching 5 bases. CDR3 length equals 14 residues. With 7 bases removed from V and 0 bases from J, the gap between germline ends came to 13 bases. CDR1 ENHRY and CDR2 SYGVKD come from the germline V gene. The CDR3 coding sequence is TGTGCCATCACCCCAGGGACGTACTCCTACGAGCAGTACTTC. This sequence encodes CAITPGTYSYEQYF.

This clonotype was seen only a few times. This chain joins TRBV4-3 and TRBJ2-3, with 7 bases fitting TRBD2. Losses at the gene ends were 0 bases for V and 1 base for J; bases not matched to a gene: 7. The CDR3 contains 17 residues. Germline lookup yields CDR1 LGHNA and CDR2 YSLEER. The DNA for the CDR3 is TGCGCCAGCAGCCAAGAACCCGCGGGAGTGGGCACAGATACGCAGTATTTT. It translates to CASSQEPAGVGTDTQYF.

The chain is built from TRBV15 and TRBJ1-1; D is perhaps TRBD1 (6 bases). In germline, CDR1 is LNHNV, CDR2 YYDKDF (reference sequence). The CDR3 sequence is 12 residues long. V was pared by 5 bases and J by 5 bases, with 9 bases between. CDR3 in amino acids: CATSGQGTEAFF. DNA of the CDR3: TGTGCCACCAGCGGCCAGGGGACTGAAGCTTTCTTT.

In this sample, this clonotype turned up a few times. CDR3 in amino acids: CASRRSLAGEQETQYF. CDR3 in DNA: TGCGCCAGCAGGCGATCTCTAGCGGGGGAGCAAGAGACCCAGTACTTC. The genes are TRBV5-1 and TRBJ2-5, with 10 bases aligning to TRBD2. The V segment lost 5 bases and the J segment 2 bases; nucleotides outside the gene matches: 9. CDR3 length: 16 amino acids. Looked up from germline, CDR1 is SGHRS and CDR2 is YFSETQ.

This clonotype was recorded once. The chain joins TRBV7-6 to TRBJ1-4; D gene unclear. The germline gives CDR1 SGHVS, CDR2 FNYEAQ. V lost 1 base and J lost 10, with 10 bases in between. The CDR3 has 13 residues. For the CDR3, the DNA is TGTGCCAGCAGCTTAGGGAACCGGGGAAAACTGTTTTTT. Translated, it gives CASSLGNRGKLFF. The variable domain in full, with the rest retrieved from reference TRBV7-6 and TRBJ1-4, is GAGVSQSPRYKVTKRGQDVALRCDPISGHVSLYWYRQALGQGPEFLTYFNYEAQQDKSGLPNDRFSAERPEGSISTLTIQRTEQRDSAMYRCASSLGNRGKLFFGSGTQLSVL.

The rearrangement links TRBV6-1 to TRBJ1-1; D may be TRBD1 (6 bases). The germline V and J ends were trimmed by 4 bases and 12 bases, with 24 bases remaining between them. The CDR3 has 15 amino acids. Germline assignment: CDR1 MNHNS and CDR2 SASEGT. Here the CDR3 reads CASSGRPGALEGSFF. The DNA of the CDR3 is TGTGCCAGCAGTGGACGGCCAGGGGCCCTTGAAGGTTCTTTCTTT.

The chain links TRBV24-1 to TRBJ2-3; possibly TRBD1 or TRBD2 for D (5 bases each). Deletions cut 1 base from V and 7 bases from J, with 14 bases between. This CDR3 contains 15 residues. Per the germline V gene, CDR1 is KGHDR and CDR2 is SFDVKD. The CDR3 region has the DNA TGTGCCACCAGTGATTTAGGTCGAGGGGCTTATACGCAGTATTTT. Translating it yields CATSDLGRGAYTQYF.

The CDR3: CATTRLLYTDTQYF. The CDR3 DNA reads TGTGCGACCACCAGGCTCCTGTACACGGATACGCAGTATTTT. The chain recombines TRBV7-2 with TRBJ2-3; D unclear. The germline V gene encodes CDR1 SGHTA and CDR2 FQGNSA. This CDR3 is built from 14 residues.

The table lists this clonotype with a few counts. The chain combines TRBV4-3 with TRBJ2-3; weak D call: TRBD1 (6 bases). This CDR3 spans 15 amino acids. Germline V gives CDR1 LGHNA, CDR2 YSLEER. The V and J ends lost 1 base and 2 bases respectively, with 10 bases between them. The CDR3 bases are TGCGCCAGCAGCCAAGTTAACAGGGTCACAGATACGCAGTATTTT. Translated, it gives CASSQVNRVTDTQYF.

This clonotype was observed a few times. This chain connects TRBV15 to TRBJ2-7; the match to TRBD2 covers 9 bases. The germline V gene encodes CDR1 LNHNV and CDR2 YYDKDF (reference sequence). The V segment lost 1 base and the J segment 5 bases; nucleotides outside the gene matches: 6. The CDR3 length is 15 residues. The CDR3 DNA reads TGTGCCACCAGCAGAGGTAGCGGGAGAATCCACGAGCAGTACTTC. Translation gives CATSRGSGRIHEQYF.

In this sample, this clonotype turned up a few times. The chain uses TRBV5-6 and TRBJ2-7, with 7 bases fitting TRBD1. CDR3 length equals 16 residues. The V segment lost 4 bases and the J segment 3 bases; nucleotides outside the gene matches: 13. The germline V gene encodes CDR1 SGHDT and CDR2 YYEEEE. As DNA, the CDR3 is TGTGCCAGCAGCCGAACAGGGGAGAGTCTCTTCTACGAGCAGTACTTC. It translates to CASSRTGESLFYEQYF.

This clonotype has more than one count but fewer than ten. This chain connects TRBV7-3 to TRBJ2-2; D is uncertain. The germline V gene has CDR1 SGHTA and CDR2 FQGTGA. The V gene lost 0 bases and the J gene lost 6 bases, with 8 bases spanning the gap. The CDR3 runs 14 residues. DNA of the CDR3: TGTGCCAGCAGCTTAACAGCCGCCCCCGGGGAGCTGTTTTTT. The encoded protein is CASSLTAAPGELFF.

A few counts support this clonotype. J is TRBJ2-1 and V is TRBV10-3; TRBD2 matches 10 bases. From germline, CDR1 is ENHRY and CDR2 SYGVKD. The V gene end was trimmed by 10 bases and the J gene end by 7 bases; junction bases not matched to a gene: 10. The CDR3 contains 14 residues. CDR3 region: CANRAGGPRNEQFF. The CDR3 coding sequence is TGTGCCAACAGAGCGGGAGGGCCGCGTAATGAGCAGTTCTTC.

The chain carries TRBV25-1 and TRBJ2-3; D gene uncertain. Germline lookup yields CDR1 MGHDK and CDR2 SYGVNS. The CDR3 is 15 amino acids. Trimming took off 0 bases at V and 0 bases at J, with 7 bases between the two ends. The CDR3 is CASSEYYGSTDTQYF. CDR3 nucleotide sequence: TGTGCCAGCAGTGAATATTATGGCAGCACAGATACGCAGTATTTT.

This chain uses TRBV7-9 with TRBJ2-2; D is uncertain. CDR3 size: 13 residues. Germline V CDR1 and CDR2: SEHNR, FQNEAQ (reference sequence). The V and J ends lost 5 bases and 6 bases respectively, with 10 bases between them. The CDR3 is CASSLIVSGELFF. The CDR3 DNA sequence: TGTGCCAGCAGCCTCATCGTTTCCGGGGAGCTGTTTTTT.

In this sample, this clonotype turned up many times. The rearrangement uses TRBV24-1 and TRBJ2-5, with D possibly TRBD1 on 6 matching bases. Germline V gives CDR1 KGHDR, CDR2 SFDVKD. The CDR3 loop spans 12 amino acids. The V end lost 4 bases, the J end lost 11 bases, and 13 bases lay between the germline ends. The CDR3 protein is CATSEQGQRQYF. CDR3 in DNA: TGTGCCACCAGTGAGCAAGGACAGAGACAGTACTTC.

The CDR3 here is CATSDGTSQTEAFF. The CDR3 nucleotides are TGTGCCACCAGTGATGGGACCTCGCAGACTGAAGCTTTCTTT. This sequence joins TRBV24-1 and TRBJ1-1, with D tentatively TRBD1 (5 bases). Germline CDR1 reads KGHDR; CDR2 reads SFDVKD. V was shortened by 3 bases and J by 5 bases, with 12 bases between the two germline ends. The CDR3 is 14 residues long.